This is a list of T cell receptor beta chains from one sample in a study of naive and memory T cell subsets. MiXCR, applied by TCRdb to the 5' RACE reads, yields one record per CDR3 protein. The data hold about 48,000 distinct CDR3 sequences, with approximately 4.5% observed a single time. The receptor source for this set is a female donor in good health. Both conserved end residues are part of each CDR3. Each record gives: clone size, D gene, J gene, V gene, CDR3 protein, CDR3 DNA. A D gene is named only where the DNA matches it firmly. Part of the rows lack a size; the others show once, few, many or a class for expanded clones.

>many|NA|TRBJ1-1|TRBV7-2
CASSLVGSPEAFF
TGTGCCAGCAGCTTAGTGGGATCCCCTGAAGCTTTCTTT
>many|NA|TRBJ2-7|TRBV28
CASSATMVRYF
TGTGCCAGCAGTGCTACCATGGTGCGGTACTTC
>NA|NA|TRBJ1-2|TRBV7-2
CASSPSFTANYGYTF
TGTGCCAGCAGCCCTAGTTTCACAGCTAACTATGGCTACACCTTC
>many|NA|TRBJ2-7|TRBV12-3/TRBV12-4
CASSLAAGNEQYF
TGTGCCAGCAGTTTAGCGGCAGGCAACGAGCAGTACTTC
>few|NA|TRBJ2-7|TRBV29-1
CSVVEDRKGYEQYF
TGCAGCGTTGTTGAAGACAGAAAGGGCTACGAGCAGTACTTC
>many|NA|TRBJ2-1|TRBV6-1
CASSLWDPYNEQFF
TGTGCCAGCAGTTTATGGGACCCCTACAATGAGCAGTTCTTC
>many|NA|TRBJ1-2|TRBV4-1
CASSQDPGQNVGTF
TGCGCCAGCAGCCAAGACCCCGGACAGAACGTCGGCACCTTC
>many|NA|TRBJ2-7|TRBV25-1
CATGKVYEQYF
TGTGCCACCGGGAAGGTCTACGAGCAGTACTTC
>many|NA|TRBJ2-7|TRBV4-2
CASSPTVTGYEQYF
TGTGCCAGCAGCCCCACCGTGACAGGCTACGAGCAGTACTTC
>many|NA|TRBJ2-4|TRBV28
CASTPPVGKNIQYF
TGTGCCAGCACCCCTCCGGTAGGCAAAAACATTCAGTACTTC
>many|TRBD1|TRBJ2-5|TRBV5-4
CASSSRDRGISTQYF
TGTGCCAGCAGCTCTCGGGACAGGGGGATTTCAACCCAGTACTTC
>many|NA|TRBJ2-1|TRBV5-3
CARSPKSSYNEQFF
TGTGCCAGAAGCCCGAAGAGCTCCTACAATGAGCAGTTCTTC
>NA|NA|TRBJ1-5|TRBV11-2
CASSWGGWGNQPQHF
TGTGCCAGCAGTTGGGGCGGCTGGGGCAATCAGCCCCAGCATTTT
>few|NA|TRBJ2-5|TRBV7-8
CASSSTIRREETQYF
TGTGCCAGCAGCTCTACCATTCGACGTGAAGAGACCCAGTACTTC
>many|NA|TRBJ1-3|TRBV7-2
CASSYPPVSRAIYF
TGTGCCAGCAGCTACCCCCCGGTCTCAAGGGCCATATATTTT
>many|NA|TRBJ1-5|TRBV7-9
CASSLGAADQPQHF
TGTGCCAGCAGCTTAGGGGCGGCGGACCAGCCCCAGCATTTT
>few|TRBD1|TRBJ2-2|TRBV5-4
CASTPGTGRTGELFF
TGTGCCAGCACCCCTGGGACAGGGAGGACCGGGGAGCTGTTTTTT
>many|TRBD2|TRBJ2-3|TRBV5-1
CASTSSGRAVFPDTQYF
TGCGCCAGCACATCTAGCGGGAGGGCCGTATTCCCAGATACGCAGTATTTT
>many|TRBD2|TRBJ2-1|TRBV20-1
CSARDRGSGSKSYNEQFF
TGCAGTGCTAGAGACCGGGGTAGCGGGAGTAAATCCTACAATGAGCAGTTCTTC
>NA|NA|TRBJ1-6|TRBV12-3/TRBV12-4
CASSLLGAYNSPLHF
TGTGCCAGCAGTTTATTAGGGGCCTATAATTCACCCCTCCACTTT
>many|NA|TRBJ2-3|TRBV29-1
CSSLILGGVTDTQYF
TGCAGCTCCCTAATTTTGGGGGGCGTAACAGATACGCAGTATTTT
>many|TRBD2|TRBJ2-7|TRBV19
CASSLLAGAYEQYF
TGTGCCAGTAGTCTTCTAGCGGGGGCCTACGAGCAGTACTTC
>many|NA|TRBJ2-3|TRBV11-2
CASSLGRLATTDTQYF
TGTGCCAGCAGCTTAGGAAGGCTAGCGACCACAGATACGCAGTATTTT
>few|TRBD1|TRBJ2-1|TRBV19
CASSIGDRRNEQFF
TGTGCCAGTAGTATTGGGGACAGGAGAAATGAGCAGTTCTTC
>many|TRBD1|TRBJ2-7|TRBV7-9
CASSSLDRGLSYEQYF
TGTGCCAGCAGCTCACTCGACAGGGGGCTTTCCTACGAGCAGTACTTC
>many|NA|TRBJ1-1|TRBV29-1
CSVRPLARVYFAEAFF
TGCAGCGTTCGGCCCCTAGCCAGGGTCTATTTTGCTGAAGCTTTCTTT
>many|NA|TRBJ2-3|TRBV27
CASSLLGGGADTQYF
TGTGCCAGCAGTCTCCTGGGTGGGGGAGCAGATACGCAGTATTTT
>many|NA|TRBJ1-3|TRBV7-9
CASSLSQPGNTIYF
TGTGCCAGCAGCTTAAGCCAGCCTGGAAACACCATATATTTT
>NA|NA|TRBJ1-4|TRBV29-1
CSVGQQNEKLFF
TGCAGCGTTGGACAGCAGAATGAAAAACTGTTTTTT
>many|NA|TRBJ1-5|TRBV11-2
CASSLVQRNQPQHF
TGTGCCAGCAGCTTAGTACAGAGAAATCAGCCCCAGCATTTT
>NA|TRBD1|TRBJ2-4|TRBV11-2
CASSSRQGIDIQYF
TGTGCCAGCAGCTCCCGACAGGGGATTGACATTCAGTACTTC
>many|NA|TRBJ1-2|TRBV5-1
CASSLQTTNYGYTF
TGCGCCAGCAGCTTACAGACAACGAACTATGGCTACACCTTC
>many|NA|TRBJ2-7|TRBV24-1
CATSSRGSPYEQYF
TGTGCCACCAGTAGTAGGGGAAGCCCCTACGAGCAGTACTTC
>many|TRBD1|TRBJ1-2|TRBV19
CASSIPGQNYGYTF
TGTGCCAGTAGTATACCGGGACAGAACTATGGCTACACCTTC
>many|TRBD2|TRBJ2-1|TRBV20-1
CSANPGTSGSFNEQFF
TGCAGTGCTAATCCCGGGACTAGCGGGAGTTTCAATGAGCAGTTCTTC
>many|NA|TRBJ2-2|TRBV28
CASSLGQTNTGELFF
TGTGCCAGCAGTTTGGGGCAGACGAACACCGGGGAGCTGTTTTTT
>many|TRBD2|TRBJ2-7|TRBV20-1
CSATFLAGMRTDEQYF
TGCAGTGCCACATTCTTAGCGGGAATGAGAACGGACGAGCAGTACTTC
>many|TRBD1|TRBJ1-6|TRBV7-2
CASSLEQGTNSPLHF
TGTGCCAGCAGCTTAGAACAGGGGACTAATTCACCCCTCCACTTT
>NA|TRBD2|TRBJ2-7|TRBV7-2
CASSLATSGSAGEQYF
TGTGCCAGCAGCTTAGCGACTAGCGGGAGTGCTGGCGAGCAGTACTTC
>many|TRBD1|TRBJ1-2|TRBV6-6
CASSYSRDRGFYGYTF
TGTGCCAGCAGTTACTCCCGGGACAGGGGGTTCTATGGCTACACCTTC
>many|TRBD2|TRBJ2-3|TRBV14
CASSQLTSPIFAGSTDTQYF
TGTGCCAGCAGCCAACTGACTAGCCCGATATTTGCCGGTAGCACAGATACGCAGTATTTT
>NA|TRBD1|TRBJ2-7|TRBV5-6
CASSFLAGTVYEQYF
TGTGCCAGCAGCTTCTTGGCCGGGACAGTCTACGAGCAGTACTTC
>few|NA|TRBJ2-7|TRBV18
CASSLPDSSYEQYF
TGTGCCAGCTCACTACCGGACAGCTCCTACGAGCAGTACTTC
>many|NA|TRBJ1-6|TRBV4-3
CASRAFEGTGSPLHF
TGCGCCAGCAGGGCCTTTGAGGGGACCGGTTCACCCCTCCACTTT
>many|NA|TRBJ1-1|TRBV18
CASSPTGNTEAFF
TGTGCCAGCTCACCGACAGGGAACACTGAAGCTTTCTTT
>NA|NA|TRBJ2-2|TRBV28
CASSGPRFRAGELFF
TGTGCCAGCAGTGGCCCGAGGTTTCGGGCCGGGGAGCTGTTTTTT
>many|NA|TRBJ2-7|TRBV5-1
CASSYNSYEQYF
TGCGCCAGCAGCTATAACTCCTACGAGCAGTACTTC
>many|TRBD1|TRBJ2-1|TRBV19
CASSGPGQGEQFF
TGTGCCAGTAGTGGTCCGGGACAGGGCGAGCAGTTCTTC
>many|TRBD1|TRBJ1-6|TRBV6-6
CASSSGQGATSNYF
TGTGCCAGCAGTTCTGGACAGGGGGCAACCTCCAACTACTTT
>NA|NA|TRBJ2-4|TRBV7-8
CASSLAGSLAKNIQYF
TGTGCCAGCAGCTTAGCTGGTTCCCTAGCCAAAAACATTCAGTACTTC
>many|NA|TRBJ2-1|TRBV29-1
CSVRDYNEQFF
TGCAGCGTTAGGGACTACAATGAGCAGTTCTTC
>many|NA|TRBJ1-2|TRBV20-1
CSASPLTTNYGYTF
TGCAGTGCTAGCCCCTTGACAACTAACTATGGCTACACCTTC
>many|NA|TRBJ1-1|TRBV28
CASKPQGSYTEAFF
TGTGCCAGCAAGCCCCAGGGGAGTTACACTGAAGCTTTCTTT
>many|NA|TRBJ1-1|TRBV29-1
CSAQDTEAFF
TGCAGCGCCCAGGACACTGAAGCTTTCTTT
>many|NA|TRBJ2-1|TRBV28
CASSLDRTRQFF
TGTGCCAGCAGCCTTGACAGAACTAGGCAGTTCTTC
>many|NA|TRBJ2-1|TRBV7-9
CASSFTNPSRSSSYNEQFF
TGTGCCAGCAGCTTTACTAACCCGTCGCGGAGTAGCTCCTACAATGAGCAGTTCTTC
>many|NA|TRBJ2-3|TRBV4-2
CASSQEGVGTDTQYF
TGTGCCAGCAGCCAAGAAGGGGTGGGCACAGATACGCAGTATTTT